The clone carrying this T cell receptor beta chain was picked up one time. Its antigen remains unknown. The CDR3 is 12 amino acids. Germline V CDR1 and CDR2: MDHEN, SYDVKM. V was trimmed by 8 bases and J by 7 bases, leaving 14 bases between them. The entry originates in a study of OX40 agonist ivuxolimab in advanced cancers. Study-level background: Every patient in dose escalation had hepatocellular carcinoma, melanoma, renal cell or head and neck cancer. Study-wide findings and caveats: Expanded clones tended on average to be more numerous among CD8+ T cells than CD4+.

Measured with immunoSEQ multiplex PCR; TCRdb has only the in-frame clones, and not every one. The sample shows nearly 50,000 clones, about 88% of them seen only once. This sample comprised CD4+ or CD8+ T cells sorted from blood, obtained in a trial of the OX40 agonist ivuxolimab. The TCR originated in an adult with an advanced solid tumor such as melanoma, head and neck, liver or kidney cancer. This rearrangement joins TRBV28 to TRBJ2-5; a possible D gene is TRBD2 (5 bases). Written as DNA, the CDR3 is TGTGCCAGCGGAAGCGGAAAACGGACCCAGTACTTC. Translated, it gives CASGSGKRTQYF.